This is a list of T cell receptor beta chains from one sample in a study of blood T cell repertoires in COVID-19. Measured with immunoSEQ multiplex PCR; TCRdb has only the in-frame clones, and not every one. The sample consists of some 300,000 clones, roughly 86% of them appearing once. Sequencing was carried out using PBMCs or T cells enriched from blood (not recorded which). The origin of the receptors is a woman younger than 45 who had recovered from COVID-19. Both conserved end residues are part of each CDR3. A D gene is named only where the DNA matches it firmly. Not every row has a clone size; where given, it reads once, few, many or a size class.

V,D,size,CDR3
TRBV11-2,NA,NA,CASQRGSRGYTF
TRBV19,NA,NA,CASSGSATLWGTDTQYF
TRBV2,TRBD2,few,CASSDGLTGLASYEQYF
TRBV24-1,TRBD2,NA,CATSELSGREQFF
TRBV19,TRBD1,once,CASSNRGSPLHF
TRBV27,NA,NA,CASRKHVDRMNTEAFF
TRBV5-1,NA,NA,CASSWDFNQPQHF
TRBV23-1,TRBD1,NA,CASSQSSGTGRGGELFF
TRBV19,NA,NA,CASSAGVRETQYF
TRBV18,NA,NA,CASSPGQLYEQYF
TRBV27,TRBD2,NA,CASKLLAGDIYEQYF
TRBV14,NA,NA,CASSPRVRGANYGYTF